A single sample is the source of the 30 T cell receptor beta chains below, sequenced in a study of cytomegalovirus exposure and HLA in healthy donors. Vbeta (60) and Jbeta (13) primers were used in the PCR. Assay: immunoSEQ multiplex PCR; the TCRdb copy retains only in-frame clones and omits some. The profile covers roughly 160,000 clones, with approximately 80% appearing a single time and about 1.3% taken by the ten largest. Source material: PBMCs. These receptors all come from a young man in good health and CMV-seronegative.

The chain couples TRBV5-4 to TRBJ2-5; weak D call: TRBD1 (6 bases). Germline values: CDR1 SGHNT, CDR2 YYREEE (reference sequence). The CDR3 runs 13 residues. V shed 3 bases and J shed 5 bases, with 11 bases lying between them. Written as DNA, the CDR3 is TGTGCCAGCAGCTCTCACCAGGGGGAGACCCAGTACTTC. Its translation: CASSSHQGETQYF.

The chain carries TRBV29-1 and TRBJ2-3, with a tentative D call TRBD2 (7 bases). The germline CDR1 and CDR2 sequences are SQVTM and ANQGSEA. The CDR3 runs 15 residues. Trimming removed 4 bases at V and 0 bases at J, with 14 bases between. CDR3 sequence (DNA): TGCAGCGTTGTAGGGGGGGGAGTTAGCACAGATACGCAGTATTTT. It yields the protein CSVVGGGVSTDTQYF.

The J gene is TRBJ2-5, the V gene TRBV9, with a possible D match to TRBD2 (5 bases). Trimming cost V 0 bases and J 5 bases, with 11 bases left between them. Germline V lookup: CDR1 SGDLS, CDR2 YYNGEE. This CDR3 spans 14 amino acids. CDR3 sequence: CASSVEALGETQYF. Written as DNA, the CDR3 is TGTGCCAGCAGCGTAGAGGCACTAGGCGAGACCCAGTACTTC.

This clone has more than one count but fewer than ten. The V call is TRBV10-3, the J call TRBJ2-7; tentatively, D is TRBD1 (6 bases). V lost 2 bases and J lost 10, with 21 bases in between. Germline V gene sequence: CDR1 ENHRY, CDR2 SYGVKD. CDR3 length: 15 residues. The CDR3 sequence is CAISESATRWGRQYF. The CDR3 coding sequence is TGTGCCATCAGTGAGAGTGCCACCCGGTGGGGGCGTCAGTACTTC.

This clone was counted only a few times. CDR3 DNA sequence: TGCGCCAGCAGTGCAGGGGTCAACTATGGCTACACCTTC. Translation: CASSAGVNYGYTF. This sequence joins TRBV10-1 and TRBJ1-2; tentatively, D is TRBD1 (6 bases). There are 13 residues in the CDR3. Trimming stripped 4 bases from V and 2 bases from J, with 8 bases between. CDR1 and CDR2 from the germline V gene are WNHNN and SYGVQD (reference sequence).

The J gene is TRBJ2-1, the V gene TRBV4-3, with 16 positions matching TRBD2. The CDR3 contains 17 residues. V lost 4 bases to trimming and J lost 8 bases; unmatched junction nucleotides: 8. Germline CDR1 and CDR2: LGHNA and YSLEER. CDR3 amino acids: CASSRGTSGGAKDEQFF. In DNA form, the CDR3 reads TGCGCCAGCAGCCGGGGGACTAGCGGGGGGGCTAAGGATGAGCAGTTCTTC.

The rearrangement joins TRBV7-8 to TRBJ2-7, with D perhaps TRBD1 (6 bases). Germline values: CDR1 SGHVS, CDR2 FQNEAQ. The CDR3 loop spans 17 amino acids. Between the trimmed V and J ends, which lost 1 base and 0 bases, there was a span of 16 bases. This CDR3 is CASSLGSLGASSYEQYF. Written as DNA, the CDR3 is TGTGCCAGCAGCTTAGGGAGCCTGGGGGCGAGCTCCTACGAGCAGTACTTC.

The gene calls are TRBV13 and TRBJ1-1; 9 bases match TRBD1. This CDR3 comprises 16 residues. Germline V CDR1 and CDR2: PRHDT, FYEKMQ (reference sequence). Trimming removed 0 bases from V and 1 base from J; junction bases left unmatched: 3. The CDR3 bases are TGTGCCAGCAGCTTAGGCCTACAGGGGGCGAACACTGAAGCTTTCTTT. This gives the protein CASSLGLQGANTEAFF. The entire variable domain, with the rest obtained from reference TRBV13 and TRBJ1-1, is as follows: AAGVIQSPRHLIKEKRETATLKCYPIPRHDTVYWYQQGPGQDPQFLISFYEKMQSDKGSIPDRFSAQQFSDYHSELNMSSLELGDSALYFCASSLGLQGANTEAFFGQGTRLTVV.

The chain uses TRBV23-1 and TRBJ1-6; tentative D call: TRBD1 (5 bases). TRBV23-1 qualifies as an ORF whose function is uncertain. This CDR3 region has 15 residues. V lost 6 bases, J lost 3 bases, and 12 bases lay in between. The CDR3 DNA reads TGCGCCAGCAGGCTACGGGGGGTCTATAATTCACCCCTCCACTTT. It encodes CASRLRGVYNSPLHF.

The chain uses TRBV11-2 and TRBJ2-7, with TRBD1 identical over 9 bases. The CDR3 sequence is 15 residues long. Germline V gene data show CDR1 as SGHAT and CDR2 as FQNNGV. V lost 5 bases, J lost 3 bases, and 8 bases stayed unmatched. The CDR3 spells CASSVGDRVDYEQYF. The DNA of the CDR3 is TGTGCCAGCAGCGTCGGGGACAGGGTGGACTACGAGCAGTACTTC.

The chain couples TRBV7-8 to TRBJ2-6; D gene unclear. With 4 bases removed from V and 4 bases from J, the gap between germline ends came to 11 bases. The CDR3 is 15 amino acids. Germline CDR1 and CDR2: SGHVS and FQNEAQ. CDR3 bases: TGTGCCAGCAGCTCAATAGTAGCCGGGGCCAACGTCCTGACTTTC. It is translated as CASSSIVAGANVLTF.

This clone was recorded only once. The chain couples TRBV15 to TRBJ2-3, with D hard to call. The V gene lost 0 bases and the J gene lost 4 bases, with 8 bases spanning the gap. CDR1 LNHNV and CDR2 YYDKDF come from the germline V gene (reference sequence). This CDR3 is 14 amino acids long. CDR3 DNA: TGTGCCACCAGCAGAGATTTAGGAGCAGATACGCAGTATTTT. Its translation: CATSRDLGADTQYF.

V is TRBV5-8 and J is TRBJ2-1; 8 positions agree with TRBD2. The CDR3 consists of 16 residues. With V trimmed by 1 base and J by 1 base, 4 bases remained unmatched. CDR1 and CDR2 from the germline V gene are SGHTS and YDEGEE. This CDR3 is CASSLWAGGSYNEQFF. CDR3 nucleotides: TGTGCCAGCAGCTTGTGGGCGGGAGGATCCTACAATGAGCAGTTCTTC.

The genes are TRBV4-2 and TRBJ2-1; 7 bases agree with TRBD2. The CDR3 is 16 amino acids. The junction had 11 bases not matched to a gene; V was cut back by 1 base and J by 8 bases. Per the germline V gene, CDR1 is LGHNA and CDR2 is YNFKEQ. The CDR3 is CASSQASGTTLHEQFF. CDR3 DNA: TGTGCCAGCAGCCAAGCGTCCGGGACTACCCTTCATGAGCAGTTCTTC.

J is TRBJ1-1 and V is TRBV6-5, with a tentative D call TRBD1 (5 bases). V was trimmed by 0 bases and J by 4 bases, leaving 15 bases between them. The germline gives CDR1 MNHEY, CDR2 SVGAGI. This CDR3 region has 16 residues. The CDR3 sequence: CASSYSGAPRVTEAFF. The CDR3, as DNA: TGTGCCAGCAGTTACTCAGGGGCCCCTAGGGTCACTGAAGCTTTCTTT.

The V and J genes are TRBV11-2 and TRBJ2-2; maybe TRBD1 (6 bases). Germline loops: CDR1 SGHAT, CDR2 FQNNGV. Between the trimmed V and J ends, which lost 7 bases and 1 base, there was a span of 16 bases. This CDR3 contains 16 residues. CDR3 amino acids: CASTMGVQGNTGELFF. CDR3 in DNA: TGTGCCAGCACCATGGGGGTACAGGGGAACACCGGGGAGCTGTTTTTT.

CDR3 sequence: CASAEGAGKTEAFF. The CDR3 DNA sequence: TGTGCCAGCGCTGAAGGGGCAGGGAAAACTGAAGCTTTCTTT. The chain is built from TRBV5-5 and TRBJ1-1; D is perhaps TRBD1 (5 bases). The germline CDR1 and CDR2 sequences are SGHKS and YYEKEE (reference sequence). The ends were cut back, 7 bases at V and 5 bases at J, with 18 bases in the middle. The CDR3 totals 14 residues. The whole variable domain, filled in from reference TRBV5-5 and TRBJ1-1, reads DAGVTQSPTHLIKTRGQQVTLRCSPISGHKSVSWYQQVLGQGPQFIFQYYEKEERGRGNFPDRFSARQFPNYSSELNVNALLLGDSALYLCASAEGAGKTEAFFGQGTRLTVV.

V and J are TRBV5-8 and TRBJ1-4; D is unclear. V lost 4 bases and J 0 bases, leaving 10 bases between the germline ends. This CDR3 spans 15 amino acids. Germline CDR1 SGHTS, CDR2 YDEGEE. The CDR3 here is CASSVRLTTNEKLFF. DNA for the CDR3: TGTGCCAGCAGCGTCAGACTTACAACTAATGAAAAACTGTTTTTT. Drawing the rest from reference TRBV5-8 and TRBJ1-4, the complete variable domain is EAGVTQSPTHLIKTRGQQATLRCSPISGHTSVYWYQQALGLGLQFLLWYDEGEERNRGNFPPRFSGRQFPNYSSELNVNALELEDSALYLCASSVRLTTNEKLFFGSGTQLSVL.

This clone was detected once. This chain joins TRBV2 and TRBJ1-6; maybe TRBD1 (5 bases). In germline, CDR1 is SNHLY, CDR2 FYNNEI. The CDR3 spans 16 residues. Trimming took off 3 bases at V and 6 bases at J, with 15 bases between the two ends. In DNA, the CDR3 is TGTGCCAGCAGTGACCTTTTAGGGGATGGTAATTCACCCCTCCACTTT. Its protein product is CASSDLLGDGNSPLHF.

The V call is TRBV7-9, the J call TRBJ1-2, with D perhaps matching TRBD1 (6 bases). This CDR3 has 13 residues. V lost 5 bases and J 8 bases, leaving 15 bases between the germline ends. Germline CDR1 reads SEHNR; CDR2 reads FQNEAQ (reference sequence). CDR3 sequence (DNA): TGTGCCAGCAGCCCAGGGGACGCGCGGGGCTACACCTTC. This gives the protein CASSPGDARGYTF.

This chain joins TRBV5-1 and TRBJ2-3, with 9 bases matching TRBD2. Germline loops: CDR1 SGHRS, CDR2 YFSETQ. This CDR3 comprises 16 residues. V gave up 2 bases and J gave up 0 bases; unmatched junction bases: 4. Written as DNA, the CDR3 is TGCGCCAGCAGCTTTAGCGGGGGCCTAAGCACAGATACGCAGTATTTT. Protein sequence: CASSFSGGLSTDTQYF. The full variable domain, with the rest looked up from reference TRBV5-1 and TRBJ2-3, is KAGVTQTPRYLIKTRGQQVTLSCSPISGHRSVSWYQQTPGQGLQFLFEYFSETQRNKGNFPGRFSGRQFSNSRSEMNVSTLELGDSALYLCASSFSGGLSTDTQYFGPGTRLTVL.

The rearrangement links TRBV2 to TRBJ1-2, with TRBD1 matching 7 bases. The germline V gene encodes CDR1 SNHLY and CDR2 FYNNEI. J lost 2 bases, V lost 5 bases, and 5 bases had no gene match. This CDR3 is 14 amino acids long. CDR3 protein: CASSSGTANYGYTF. CDR3 DNA: TGTGCCAGCAGTTCAGGGACAGCCAACTATGGCTACACCTTC.

CDR3 in amino acids: CASSLEWDNGVYGYTF. The CDR3 bases are TGTGCCAGCAGCTTGGAGTGGGACAACGGAGTATATGGCTACACCTTC. The chain couples TRBV5-4 to TRBJ1-2, with D tentatively TRBD1 (6 bases). CDR1 is SGHNT and CDR2 is YYREEE in the germline V gene (reference sequence). The CDR3 is 16 amino acids. Trimming shortened V by 0 bases and J by 5 bases, and 17 bases separated the two germline ends.

This rearrangement joins TRBV5-4 to TRBJ2-7; 8 nucleotides line up with TRBD1. The length of the CDR3 is 14 residues. Germline V gives CDR1 SGHNT, CDR2 YYREEE (reference sequence). After removal of 3 bases from V and 5 bases from J, the junction contained 7 bases not matched to a gene. CDR3 residues: CASSSQGASHEQYF. The CDR3 DNA is TGTGCCAGCAGCTCCCAGGGGGCGAGCCACGAGCAGTACTTC. Based on the CDR3 plus reference TRBV5-4 and TRBJ2-7, the full variable domain is ETGVTQSPTHLIKTRGQQVTLRCSSQSGHNTVSWYQQALGQGPQFIFQYYREEENGRGNFPPRFSGLQFPNYSSELNVNALELDDSALYLCASSSQGASHEQYFGPGTRLTVT.

The rearrangement links TRBV9 to TRBJ2-5; 9 bases agree with TRBD1. V was pared by 2 bases and J by 5 bases, with 4 bases of the junction left unmatched. Germline V gives CDR1 SGDLS, CDR2 YYNGEE. The CDR3 is 14 residues long. The CDR3 region is CASSVTGTGETQYF. The CDR3 DNA reads as TGTGCCAGCAGCGTTACCGGGACAGGGGAGACCCAGTACTTC.

The chain links TRBV5-1 to TRBJ2-7, with D maybe TRBD2 (7 bases). Germline-derived CDR1 and CDR2 are SGHRS and YFSETQ. Deletions cut 5 bases from V and 3 bases from J, with 12 bases between. The CDR3 extends over 13 amino acids. CDR3 DNA sequence: TGCGCCAGCAGTTTCGGGGGGCTCTACGAGCAGTACTTC. Protein product: CASSFGGLYEQYF.

To note about this clone: Its ends do not fully match the called genes, so a read error is possible. The V gene is TRBV9, the J gene TRBJ2-2, with 8 bases that match TRBD2. The CDR3 covers 13 residues. Germline-derived CDR1 and CDR2 are SGDLS and YYNGEE. The CDR3 loop reads CASSVDHGRDLFF. CDR3 nucleotides: TGTGCCAGCAGCGTAGATCACGGGAGGGATCTGTTTTTT.

This chain links TRBV19 with TRBJ2-5, with 8 bases fitting TRBD1. J was trimmed by 1 base and V by 5 bases; bases with no gene match: 0. CDR3 length equals 13 residues. CDR1 is LNHDA, CDR2 SQIVND, per germline (reference sequence). CDR3 sequence reads: CASSQGAQETQYF. The CDR3 DNA reads as TGTGCCAGTAGTCAGGGGGCCCAAGAGACCCAGTACTTC.

For the CDR3, the DNA is TGTGCCAGCAGTGAATCCGGCCGGGGCAATCAGCCCCAGCATTTT. Its protein is CASSESGRGNQPQHF. The chain links TRBV2 to TRBJ1-5, with D hard to call. V lost 2 bases and J lost 2, with 10 bases in between. Germline V lookup: CDR1 SNHLY, CDR2 FYNNEI. CDR3 length: 15 amino acids.

V and J are TRBV15 and TRBJ2-3; 7 positions match TRBD1. The ends lost 5 bases at V and 4 bases at J; junction bases unmatched: 15. The CDR3 totals 17 residues. The germline CDR1 and CDR2 sequences are LNHNV and YYDKDF (reference sequence). The CDR3 DNA sequence: TGTGCCACCAGCGCTACGCCCGGGGACAGTGACCCAGATACGCAGTATTTT. This translates into CATSATPGDSDPDTQYF.